This note documents a single T cell receptor (beta chain) sequence. Authors' processing steps: Reference gene primers were amplified, and this amplification served to estimate nucleated cell counts. Method: immunoSEQ multiplex PCR; TCRdb's copy keeps in-frame clones and lacks some. V, J and clone size derive from that table, while D and trimming were established from the DNA sequence. There are roughly 180,000 clones in the sample; approximately 85% occur only once, and 6.5% to 10% lies in the top ten. This sample was included in a study of blood T cell repertoires in COVID-19. Study overall: Acute-phase and convalescent COVID-19 samples originated in the United States, Italy and Spain. PBMCs, B-cell-depleted T cells, or T cells provided the cDNA or gDNA that made up the material.

Sequences were obtained from peripheral blood. The TCR comes from a woman aged 55 to 70 with acute or convalescent COVID-19.

For the CDR3, the DNA is TGTGCCAGCAGCTCGGTAACTAGCGTCACAGATACGCAGTATTTT. This codes for CASSSVTSVTDTQYF. This rearrangement joins TRBV7-9 to TRBJ2-3, with TRBD2 matching over 7 bases. The CDR3 is 15 amino acids. In germline, CDR1 is SEHNR, CDR2 FQNEAQ (reference sequence). Trimming at V came to 4 bases and at J to 2 bases, leaving 6 bases not matched to a gene.